Below are 16 T cell receptor beta chains sequenced from a single sample in a study of shared clonotypes between healthy human individuals (dated by TCRdb to about 2020). Library construction relied on the immunoSEQ multiplex PCR assay. TCRdb mirrors the immuneACCESS table, restricted to in-frame sequences. Some clones are absent from its copies; in checked studies, under half trace to an unresolved V gene, and the reason for the others is unknown. For this sample there are under 120,000 clones; 67% appear just once. The ten most abundant clones make up 24% of the sample. Sequenced sample: memory CD8+ T cells sorted from blood. Per the publication, the cell subset or site label means: CD45RO+ cells pooled with CCR7-negative TemRA cells. Source of these receptors: a woman aged 25-40 years in good health.

The V and J genes are TRBV5-1 and TRBJ2-5, with D unresolved. Trimming stripped 2 bases from V and 2 bases from J, with 7 bases between. This CDR3 region has 13 residues. Germline V gives CDR1 SGHRS, CDR2 YFSETQ. CDR3 sequence: CASSFQVQETQYF. CDR3 coding DNA: TGCGCCAGCAGCTTTCAAGTACAAGAGACCCAGTACTTC.

This chain uses TRBV25-1 with TRBJ2-1, with TRBD2 identical over 13 bases. The CDR3 sequence is 16 residues long. The ends lost 3 bases at V and 2 bases at J; junction bases unmatched: 1. Germline lookup yields CDR1 MGHDK and CDR2 SYGVNS. CDR3 bases: TGTGCCAGCAGTGAGACTAGCGGGAGGCCCTACAATGAGCAGTTCTTC. Translating gives CASSETSGRPYNEQFF. Drawing the rest from reference TRBV25-1 and TRBJ2-1, the complete variable domain is EADIYQTPRYLVIGTGKKITLECSQTMGHDKMYWYQQDPGMELHLIHYSYGVNSTEKGDLSSESTVSRIRTEHFPLTLESARPSHTSQYLCASSETSGRPYNEQFFGPGTRLTVL.

V usage is TRBV7-9 and J usage is TRBJ2-7; 9 nucleotides line up with TRBD2. V was clipped by 7 bases and J by 3 bases; unmatched bases: 16. Germline-derived CDR1 and CDR2 are SEHNR and FQNEAQ (reference sequence). The CDR3 sequence is 17 residues long. This CDR3 is CASTAFGRLAGIYEQYF. The DNA of the CDR3 is TGTGCCAGCACCGCTTTTGGGAGGCTAGCGGGAATCTACGAGCAGTACTTC.

This chain connects TRBV5-4 to TRBJ2-7; D is uncertain. The germline V gene encodes CDR1 SGHNT and CDR2 YYREEE (reference sequence). The V end lost 0 bases, the J end lost 5 bases, and 9 bases lay between the germline ends. The CDR3 is 13 amino acids. CDR3 DNA: TGTGCCAGCAGCTTGGCCGAAGCCCACGAGCAGTACTTC. It is translated as CASSLAEAHEQYF.

The V call is TRBV27, the J call TRBJ1-1; D perhaps matches TRBD1 (5 bases). The V end lost 4 bases, the J end lost 0 bases, and 9 bases lay between the germline ends. CDR3 length equals 14 residues. Germline lookup yields CDR1 MNHEY and CDR2 SMNVEV (reference sequence). In DNA, the CDR3 is TGTGCCAGCAGTTGGGACGGGATGAACACTGAAGCTTTCTTT. This codes for CASSWDGMNTEAFF.

The chain links TRBV9 to TRBJ1-2; D may be TRBD1 (6 bases). Trimming removed 6 bases from V and 2 bases from J, with 14 bases in between. From germline, CDR1 is SGDLS and CDR2 YYNGEE. This CDR3 comprises 14 residues. In DNA, the CDR3 is TGTGCCAGCAATACAGGGTCAAAAAACTATGGCTACACCTTC. This translates into CASNTGSKNYGYTF.

The chain has TRBV27 and TRBJ1-2, with no clear D. From germline, CDR1 is MNHEY and CDR2 SMNVEV (reference sequence). V lost 3 bases and J lost 6, with 11 bases in between. The CDR3 sequence is 13 residues long. In DNA form, the CDR3 reads TGTGCCAGCAGTTTGTTCCGAGGCCATGGCTACACCTTC. It translates to CASSLFRGHGYTF.

This sequence joins TRBV6-1 and TRBJ2-7, with TRBD2 identical over 8 bases. Germline V gives CDR1 MNHNS, CDR2 SASEGT. The CDR3 spans 16 residues. Losses at the gene ends were 2 bases for V and 3 bases for J; bases not matched to a gene: 9. This chain's CDR3 is CASSELGTRGDYEQYF. CDR3 coding DNA: TGTGCCAGCAGTGAACTAGGGACTAGGGGAGACTACGAGCAGTACTTC.

The chain joins TRBV7-6 to TRBJ1-5; D gene ambiguous. V gave up 1 base and J gave up 6 bases, with 7 bases separating them. CDR3 size: 13 residues. In germline, CDR1 is SGHVS, CDR2 FNYEAQ. The CDR3 loop is CASSLGGSQPQHF. As DNA, the CDR3 is TGTGCCAGCAGCTTAGGGGGTTCTCAGCCCCAGCATTTT.

In its sample, this clone was seen once. The chain couples TRBV28 to TRBJ2-3; 7 positions agree with TRBD1. Unmatched junction bases numbered 13, after V lost 5 bases and J lost 2 bases. The CDR3 has 17 amino acids. CDR1 and CDR2 from the germline V gene are MDHEN and SYDVKM. CDR3 sequence reads: CASSLRDRLPATDTQYF. CDR3 DNA sequence: TGTGCCAGCAGTCTCCGGGACAGACTCCCAGCCACAGATACGCAGTATTTT.

This clone turned up a few times. In DNA, the CDR3 is TGTGTTTCCCAAAGTAGCAATCAGCCCCAGCATTTT. Translated: CVSQSSNQPQHF. This rearrangement joins TRBV28 to TRBJ1-5; D not certain. This CDR3 spans 12 amino acids. Germline CDR1 reads MDHEN; CDR2 reads SYDVKM.

The chain has TRBV5-1 and TRBJ2-3; 13 bases agree with TRBD2. The CDR3 length is 16 residues. Trimming removed 4 bases from V and 5 bases from J; junction bases left unmatched: 7. Germline loops: CDR1 SGHRS, CDR2 YFSETQ. Written as DNA, the CDR3 is TGCGCCAGCAGCGTGAGGGGACTAGCGGGAATAGATACGCAGTATTTT. Translated, it gives CASSVRGLAGIDTQYF. The full variable domain, with the rest looked up from reference TRBV5-1 and TRBJ2-3, is KAGVTQTPRYLIKTRGQQVTLSCSPISGHRSVSWYQQTPGQGLQFLFEYFSETQRNKGNFPGRFSGRQFSNSRSEMNVSTLELGDSALYLCASSVRGLAGIDTQYFGPGTRLTVL.

This clone appeared a single time. The V call is TRBV6-1, the J call TRBJ2-3; 12 bases fit TRBD2. The CDR3 is 14 amino acids. Per the germline V gene, CDR1 is MNHNS and CDR2 is SASEGT. V shed 8 bases, J shed 4 bases, and the junction held 4 bases outside the gene matches. CDR3 sequence: CASRLAGGSDTQYF. The CDR3 region has the DNA TGTGCCAGCCGGCTAGCGGGAGGGTCAGATACGCAGTATTTT.

This clone was counted a few times. The chain couples TRBV6-1 to TRBJ2-1; maybe TRBD1 (5 bases). This CDR3 has 13 residues. The germline V and J ends were trimmed by 8 bases and 3 bases, with 11 bases remaining between them. In germline, CDR1 is MNHNS, CDR2 SASEGT. The CDR3 DNA sequence: TGTGCCAGCTGGCAGGGAAACTACAATGAGCAGTTCTTC. Protein product: CASWQGNYNEQFF.

In its sample, this clone was seen many times. The chain couples TRBV6-5 to TRBJ1-1; perhaps TRBD1 as D (6 bases). Trimming cost V 5 bases and J 6 bases, with 19 bases left between them. In germline, CDR1 is MNHEY, CDR2 SVGAGI. CDR3 length: 15 amino acids. The CDR3 region has the DNA TGTGCCAGCAGTCCCCCGGCTGACAGGCCCGCTGAAGCTTTCTTT. It codes for CASSPPADRPAEAFF.

CDR3 residues: CASSNSGKYEQYF. CDR3 nucleotides: TGTGCCAGCAGTAATAGCGGGAAGTACGAGCAGTACTTC. The chain employs TRBV28 and TRBJ2-7; 8 bases are shared with TRBD2. J was trimmed by 4 bases and V by 5 bases; bases with no gene match: 4. CDR1 is MDHEN and CDR2 is SYDVKM in the germline V gene. There are 13 residues in the CDR3. The full variable domain, in which reference TRBV28 and TRBJ2-7 provide the parts outside the CDR3, is DVKVTQSSRYLVKRTGEKVFLECVQDMDHENMFWYRQDPGLGLRLIYFSYDVKMKEKGDIPEGYSVSREKKERFSLILESASTNQTSMYLCASSNSGKYEQYFGPGTRLTVT.